The entry below gives a single TCR beta chain sequence along with its context. This sample was included in a study of blood T cell repertoires in COVID-19. Study-level information: Sites across the United States, Italy and Spain contributed samples from acute and convalescent COVID-19. PBMCs, B-cell-depleted T cells, or T cells provided the cDNA or gDNA that made up the material.

This CDR3 region has 14 residues. Germline CDR1 and CDR2: SEHNR and FQNEAQ (reference sequence). V lost 3 bases and J 8 bases, leaving 16 bases between the germline ends. How the authors handled the data: Estimated nucleated cell counts came from reference gene primer amplification. This table comes from immunoSEQ multiplex PCR, and its TCRdb copy is limited to in-frame clones, with some not included. V and J calls and clone size are those listed in that table; D and trimming were worked out from the DNA. In the table there are around 30,000 clones, around 92% of which are singletons. This TCR was sampled from a man aged 50-59 years with active COVID-19. Sequenced: peripheral blood. The rearrangement uses TRBV7-9 and TRBJ1-2, with a possible D match to TRBD1 (6 bases). CDR3 loop: CASSFHGKTGGYTF. CDR3 nucleotides: TGTGCCAGCAGCTTTCACGGGAAAACAGGGGGCTACACCTTC.